The rows below give T cell receptor beta chains drawn from one sample of a study of T-cell reconstitution after alpha-beta-depleted transplantation in children. TCRdb reprocessed the PCR reads with MiXCR, giving one entry per CDR3 protein. This repertoire shows about 600,000 distinct CDR3 sequences, about 21% found once; its top ten account for 13% to 15%. The input for sequencing was PBMCs, mostly from graft donor cells, taken 360 days after TCRalphabeta/CD19-depleted stem cell transplant. These receptors all come from a boy under two years old who had a stem cell transplant for acute myeloid leukemia, so the T cells may come from the graft donor. Each CDR3 is given without its conserved first and last residue. Each record gives: V gene, CDR3 protein.

>TRBV6-5
ASSWGQLNTEAF
>TRBV6-5
ASSFLTQGAGGYT
>TRBV20-1
SARLRDRVYGYT
>TRBV4-2
ASSQDRGQMITEAF
>TRBV29-1
SVENAAGWQDYGYT
>TRBV5-1
ASSLGPDTDTQY
>TRBV6-1
ASSPPAPGTGELF
>TRBV25-1
ASRGVQVAF
>TRBV9
ASSANSDEQF
>TRBV5-1
ASSFPGVTEAF
>TRBV12-3/TRBV12-4
ASCPQGYNEQF
>TRBV5-6
ASSPGGASYNEQF
>TRBV20-1
SARDPKGASSKQY
>TRBV18
ASSRGTGDYNGYT
>TRBV12-3/TRBV12-4
ASSSRGTGNTIY
>TRBV28
ASGTAPNYGYT
>TRBV7-9
ASSPKGGEQF
>TRBV7-3
ASSSLAGAYSNEQF
>TRBV7-8
ASSPVGTNSPLH
>TRBV12-3/TRBV12-4
ASRQYEEAEAF
>TRBV18
ASSRTEDNEQF
>TRBV6-1
ASSPWTGLANEQF
>TRBV20-1
SASPAGVYNEQF
>TRBV6-2/TRBV6-3
ASSYRVRGPKGPNEQF
>TRBV6-5
ASSSLPGQVNTGELF
>TRBV12-3/TRBV12-4
ASSFRESQY
>TRBV5-1
ASSLEGWGGMNTEAF
>TRBV20-1
SARDRTGRTDTQY
>TRBV7-2
ASSASVAVDTQY
>TRBV12-5
ASGFGDTWLQETQY
>TRBV20-1
SAPPSGGTYEQF
>TRBV7-8
ASSDRVNNNEQF
>TRBV5-1
ASRGEYNEQF
>TRBV10-3
AIRSKADTGELF
>TRBV2
ASCSDLAGGLLSHNEQF
>TRBV20-1
CASFYTGVGSTEAF
>TRBV10-3
AISEAGGEQY
>TRBV27
ASSFGQGNTIY
>TRBV5-6
ASSLYLSSYNEQF
>TRBV29-1
SGKLTRGEQF
>TRBV4-3
ASSPAWATNTGELF
>TRBV20-1
SAQGGQTEAF
>TRBV9
ASSVEGGGFYEQY
>TRBV4-3
ASSQSYRGAGANVLT
>TRBV15
ATSRATGRNQPQH